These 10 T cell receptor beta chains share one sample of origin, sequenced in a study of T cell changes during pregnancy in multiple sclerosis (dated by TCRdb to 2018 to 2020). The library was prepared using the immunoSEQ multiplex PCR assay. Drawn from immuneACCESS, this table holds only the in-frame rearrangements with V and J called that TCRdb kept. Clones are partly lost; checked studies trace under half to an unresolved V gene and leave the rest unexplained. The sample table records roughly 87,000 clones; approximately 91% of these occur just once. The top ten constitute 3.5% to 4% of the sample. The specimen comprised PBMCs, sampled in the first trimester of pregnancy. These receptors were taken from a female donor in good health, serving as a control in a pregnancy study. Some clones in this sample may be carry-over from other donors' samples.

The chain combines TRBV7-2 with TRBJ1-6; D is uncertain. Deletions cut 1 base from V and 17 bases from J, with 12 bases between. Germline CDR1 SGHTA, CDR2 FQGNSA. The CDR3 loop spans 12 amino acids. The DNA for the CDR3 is TGTGCCAGCAGCTTAGAGGACTCCAGAGTCCACTTT. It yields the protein CASSLEDSRVHF.

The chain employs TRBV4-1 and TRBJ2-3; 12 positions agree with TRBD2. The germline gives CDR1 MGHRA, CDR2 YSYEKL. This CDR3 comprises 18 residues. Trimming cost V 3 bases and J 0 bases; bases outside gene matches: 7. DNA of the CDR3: TGCGCCAGCAGCCACCCCGGGACTAGCGGGCCAAGCACAGATACGCAGTATTTT. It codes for CASSHPGTSGPSTDTQYF.

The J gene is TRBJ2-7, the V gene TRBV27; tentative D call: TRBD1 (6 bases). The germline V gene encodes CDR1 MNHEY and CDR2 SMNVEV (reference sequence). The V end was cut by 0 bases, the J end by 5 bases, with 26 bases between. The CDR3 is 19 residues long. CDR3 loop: CASSLSAGRAGGVIHEQYF. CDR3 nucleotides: TGTGCCAGCAGTTTATCAGCCGGTAGAGCTGGGGGCGTTATCCACGAGCAGTACTTC.

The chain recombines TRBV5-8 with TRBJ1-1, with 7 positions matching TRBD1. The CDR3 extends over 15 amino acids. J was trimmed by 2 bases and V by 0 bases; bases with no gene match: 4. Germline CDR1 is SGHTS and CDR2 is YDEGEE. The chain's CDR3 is CASSLGGTVNTEAFF. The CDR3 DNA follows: TGTGCCAGCAGCTTGGGGGGGACAGTTAACACTGAAGCTTTCTTT.

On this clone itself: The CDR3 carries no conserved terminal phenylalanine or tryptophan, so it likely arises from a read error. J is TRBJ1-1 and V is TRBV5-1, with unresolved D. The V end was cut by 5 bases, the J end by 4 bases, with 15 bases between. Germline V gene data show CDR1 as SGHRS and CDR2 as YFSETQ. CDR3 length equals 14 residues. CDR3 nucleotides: TGCGCCAGCAGTTCCACCGGGTCTCTCACTGAAGCTTTCCTT. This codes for CASSSTGSLTEAFL.

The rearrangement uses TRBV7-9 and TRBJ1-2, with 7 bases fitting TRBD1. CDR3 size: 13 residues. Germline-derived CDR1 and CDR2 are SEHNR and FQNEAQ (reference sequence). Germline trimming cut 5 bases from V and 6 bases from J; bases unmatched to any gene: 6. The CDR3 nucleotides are TGTGCCAGCAGCCTCCGGGACAGTAATGGCTACACCTTC. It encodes CASSLRDSNGYTF.

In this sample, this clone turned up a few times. For the CDR3, the DNA is TGTGCCAGCAGTTTCGGGACATACAACTATGGCTACACCTTC. As protein: CASSFGTYNYGYTF. The chain carries TRBV28 and TRBJ1-2, with D perhaps matching TRBD1 (6 bases). The ends were cut back, 3 bases at V and 2 bases at J, with 10 bases in the middle. The CDR3 is made up of 14 amino acids. Looked up from germline, CDR1 is MDHEN and CDR2 is SYDVKM.

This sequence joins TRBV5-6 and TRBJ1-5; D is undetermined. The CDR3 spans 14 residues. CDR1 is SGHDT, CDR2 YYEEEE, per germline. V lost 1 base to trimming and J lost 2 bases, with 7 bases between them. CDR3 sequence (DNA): TGTGCCAGCAGCTTGTACTACGGCAATCAGCCCCAGCATTTT. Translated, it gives CASSLYYGNQPQHF.

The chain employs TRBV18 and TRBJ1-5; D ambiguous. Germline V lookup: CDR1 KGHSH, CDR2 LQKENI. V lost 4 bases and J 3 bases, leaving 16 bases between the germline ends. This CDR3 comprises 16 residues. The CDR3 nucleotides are TGTGCCAGCTCACAATCCCCGGCCAGGAACAATCAGCCCCAGCATTTT. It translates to CASSQSPARNNQPQHF.

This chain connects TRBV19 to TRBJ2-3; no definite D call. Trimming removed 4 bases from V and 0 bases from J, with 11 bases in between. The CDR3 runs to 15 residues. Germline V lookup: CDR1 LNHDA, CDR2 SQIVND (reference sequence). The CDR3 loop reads CASSSSAGSTDTQYF. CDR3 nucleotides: TGTGCCAGTAGTAGTTCTGCAGGTAGCACAGATACGCAGTATTTT.